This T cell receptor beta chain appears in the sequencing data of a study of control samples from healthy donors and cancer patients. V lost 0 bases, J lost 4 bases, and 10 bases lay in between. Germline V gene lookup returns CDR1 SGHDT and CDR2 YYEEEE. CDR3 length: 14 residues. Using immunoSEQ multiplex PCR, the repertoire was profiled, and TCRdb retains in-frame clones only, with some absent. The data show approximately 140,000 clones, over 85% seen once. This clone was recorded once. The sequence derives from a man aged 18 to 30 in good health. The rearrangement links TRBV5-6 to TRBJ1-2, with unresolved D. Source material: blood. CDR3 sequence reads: CASSLADMTYGYTF. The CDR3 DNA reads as TGTGCCAGCAGCTTGGCGGATATGACCTATGGCTACACCTTC. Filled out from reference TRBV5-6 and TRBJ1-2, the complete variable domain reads DAGVTQSPTHLIKTRGQQVTLRCSPKSGHDTVSWYQQALGQGPQFIFQYYEEEERQRGNFPDRFSGHQFPNYSSELNVNALLLGDSALYLCASSLADMTYGYTFGSGTRLTVV.